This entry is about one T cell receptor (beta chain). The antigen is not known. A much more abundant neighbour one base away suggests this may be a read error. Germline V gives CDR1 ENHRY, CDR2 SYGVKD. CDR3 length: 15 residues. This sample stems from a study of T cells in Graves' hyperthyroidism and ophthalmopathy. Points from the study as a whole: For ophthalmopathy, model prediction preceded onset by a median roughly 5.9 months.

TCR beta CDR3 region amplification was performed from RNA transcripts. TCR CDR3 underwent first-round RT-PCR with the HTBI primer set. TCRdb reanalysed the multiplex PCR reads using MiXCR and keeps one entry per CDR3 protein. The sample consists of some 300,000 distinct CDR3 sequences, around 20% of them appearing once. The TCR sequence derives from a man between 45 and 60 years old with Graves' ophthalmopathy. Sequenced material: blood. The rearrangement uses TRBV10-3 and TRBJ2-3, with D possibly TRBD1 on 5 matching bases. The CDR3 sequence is CAISESQTDTGTQYF. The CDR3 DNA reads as TGTGCCATCAGTGAGTCACAGACTGACACAGGTACGCAGTATTTT.